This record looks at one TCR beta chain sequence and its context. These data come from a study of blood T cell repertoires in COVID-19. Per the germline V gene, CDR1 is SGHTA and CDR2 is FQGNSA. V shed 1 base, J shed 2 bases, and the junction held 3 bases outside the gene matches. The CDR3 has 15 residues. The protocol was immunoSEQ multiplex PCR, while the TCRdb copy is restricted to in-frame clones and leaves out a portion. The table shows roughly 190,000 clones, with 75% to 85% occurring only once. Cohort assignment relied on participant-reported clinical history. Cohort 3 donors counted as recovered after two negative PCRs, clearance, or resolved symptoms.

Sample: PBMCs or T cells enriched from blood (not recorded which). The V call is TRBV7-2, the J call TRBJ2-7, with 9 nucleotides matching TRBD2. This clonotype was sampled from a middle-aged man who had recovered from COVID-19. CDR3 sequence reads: CASSLVVAGAYEQYF. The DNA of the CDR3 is TGTGCCAGCAGCTTAGTGGTAGCGGGGGCCTACGAGCAGTACTTC.